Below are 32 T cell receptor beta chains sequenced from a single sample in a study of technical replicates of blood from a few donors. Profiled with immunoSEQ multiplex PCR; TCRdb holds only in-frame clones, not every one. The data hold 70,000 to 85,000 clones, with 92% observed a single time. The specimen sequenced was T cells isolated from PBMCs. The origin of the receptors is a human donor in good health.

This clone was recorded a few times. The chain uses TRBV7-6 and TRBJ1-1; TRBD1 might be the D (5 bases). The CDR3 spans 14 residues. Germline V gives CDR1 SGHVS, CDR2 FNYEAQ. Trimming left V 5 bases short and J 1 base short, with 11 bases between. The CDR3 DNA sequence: TGTGCCAGCAGCCTCAGGGATTCGAACACTGAAGCTTTCTTT. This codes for CASSLRDSNTEAFF.

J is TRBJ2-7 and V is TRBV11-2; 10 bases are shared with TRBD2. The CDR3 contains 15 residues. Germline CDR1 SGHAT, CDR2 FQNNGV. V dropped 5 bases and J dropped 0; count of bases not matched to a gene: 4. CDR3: CASSVSSGSSYEQYF. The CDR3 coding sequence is TGTGCCAGCAGCGTCTCTAGCGGGAGCTCCTACGAGCAGTACTTC.

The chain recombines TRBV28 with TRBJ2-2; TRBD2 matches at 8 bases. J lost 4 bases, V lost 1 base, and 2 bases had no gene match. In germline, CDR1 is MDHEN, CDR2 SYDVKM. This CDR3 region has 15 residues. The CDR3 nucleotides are TGTGCCAGCAGTTTATATAGCGGGGCCACCGGGGAGCTGTTTTTT. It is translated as CASSLYSGATGELFF. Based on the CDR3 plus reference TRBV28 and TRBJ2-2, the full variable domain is DVKVTQSSRYLVKRTGEKVFLECVQDMDHENMFWYRQDPGLGLRLIYFSYDVKMKEKGDIPEGYSVSREKKERFSLILESASTNQTSMYLCASSLYSGATGELFFGEGSRLTVL.

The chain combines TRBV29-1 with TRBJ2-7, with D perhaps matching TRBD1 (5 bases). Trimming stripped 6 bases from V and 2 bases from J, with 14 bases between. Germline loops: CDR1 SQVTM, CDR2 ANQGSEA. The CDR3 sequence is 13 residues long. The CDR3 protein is CSVLQTVTYEQYF. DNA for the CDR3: TGCAGCGTCCTCCAGACAGTCACCTACGAGCAGTACTTC.

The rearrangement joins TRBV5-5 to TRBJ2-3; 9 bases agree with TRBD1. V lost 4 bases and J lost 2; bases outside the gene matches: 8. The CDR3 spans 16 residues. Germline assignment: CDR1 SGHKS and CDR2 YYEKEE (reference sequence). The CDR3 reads CASSLPGQGFTDTQYF. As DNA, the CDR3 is TGTGCCAGCAGCCTACCGGGACAGGGATTCACAGATACGCAGTATTTT.

The CDR3 reads CASSQDTRYNEQFF. As DNA, the CDR3 is TGCGCCAGCAGCCAAGATACTCGCTACAATGAGCAGTTCTTC. This sequence joins TRBV4-1 and TRBJ2-1; no clear D gene. Trimming took 0 bases from V and 3 from J, leaving 6 bases between them. Germline V gene lookup returns CDR1 MGHRA and CDR2 YSYEKL. This CDR3 comprises 14 residues.

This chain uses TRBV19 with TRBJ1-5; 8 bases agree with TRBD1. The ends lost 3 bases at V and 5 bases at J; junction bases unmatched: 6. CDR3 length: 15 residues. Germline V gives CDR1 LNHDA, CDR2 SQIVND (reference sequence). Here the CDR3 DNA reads TGTGCCAGTAGTATCGACAGGGGATCCGATCAGCCCCAGCATTTT. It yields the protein CASSIDRGSDQPQHF.

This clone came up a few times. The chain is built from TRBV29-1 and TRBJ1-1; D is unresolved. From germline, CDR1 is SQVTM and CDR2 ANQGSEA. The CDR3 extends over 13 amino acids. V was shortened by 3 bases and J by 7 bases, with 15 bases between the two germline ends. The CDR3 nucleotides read TGCAGCGTTGAGGTGACTAGGGAGGGTGAAGCTTTCTTT. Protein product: CSVEVTREGEAFF.

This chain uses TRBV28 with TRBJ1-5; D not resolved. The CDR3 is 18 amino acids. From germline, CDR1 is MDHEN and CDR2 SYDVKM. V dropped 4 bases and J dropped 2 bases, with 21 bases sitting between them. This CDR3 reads CASSSEYRVGIRNQPQHF. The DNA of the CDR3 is TGTGCCAGCAGTTCCGAATACAGAGTCGGAATTCGCAATCAGCCCCAGCATTTT.

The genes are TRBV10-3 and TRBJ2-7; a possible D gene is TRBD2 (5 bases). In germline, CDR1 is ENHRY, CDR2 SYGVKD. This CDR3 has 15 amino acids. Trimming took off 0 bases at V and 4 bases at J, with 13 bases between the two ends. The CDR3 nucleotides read TGTGCCATCAGTGAGTCGGCGGGTGGAGTATACGAGCAGTACTTC. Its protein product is CAISESAGGVYEQYF.

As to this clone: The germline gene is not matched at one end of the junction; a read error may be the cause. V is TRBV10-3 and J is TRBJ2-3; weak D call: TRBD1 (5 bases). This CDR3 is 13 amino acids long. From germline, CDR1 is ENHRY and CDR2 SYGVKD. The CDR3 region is CAISEDPTGTQYF. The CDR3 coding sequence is TGTGCCATCAGTGAAGACCCCACAGGTACGCAGTATTTT.

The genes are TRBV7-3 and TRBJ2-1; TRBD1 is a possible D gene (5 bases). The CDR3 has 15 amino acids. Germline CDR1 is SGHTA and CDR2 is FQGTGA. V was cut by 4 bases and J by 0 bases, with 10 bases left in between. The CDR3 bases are TGTGCCAGCAGCTCCGACGACAGCTCCTACAATGAGCAGTTCTTC. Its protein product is CASSSDDSSYNEQFF.

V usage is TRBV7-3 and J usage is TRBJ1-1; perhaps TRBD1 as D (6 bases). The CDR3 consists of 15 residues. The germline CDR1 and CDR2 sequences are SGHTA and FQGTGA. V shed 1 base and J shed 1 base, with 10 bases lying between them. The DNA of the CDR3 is TGTGCCAGCAGCTTAATCCGGGGGGCGAACACTGAAGCTTTCTTT. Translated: CASSLIRGANTEAFF. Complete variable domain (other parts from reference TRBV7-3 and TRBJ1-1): GAGVSQTPSNKVTEKGKYVELRCDPISGHTALYWYRQSLGQGPEFLIYFQGTGAADDSGLPNDRFFAVRPEGSVSTLKIQRTERGDSAVYLCASSLIRGANTEAFFGQGTRLTVV.

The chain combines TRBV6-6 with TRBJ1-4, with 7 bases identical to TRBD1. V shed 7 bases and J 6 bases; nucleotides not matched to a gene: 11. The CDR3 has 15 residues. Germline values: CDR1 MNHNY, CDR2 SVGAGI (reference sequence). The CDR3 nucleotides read TGTGCCAGCACCCAGACAGGGTCCGCTCATGAAAAACTGTTTTTT. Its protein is CASTQTGSAHEKLFF.

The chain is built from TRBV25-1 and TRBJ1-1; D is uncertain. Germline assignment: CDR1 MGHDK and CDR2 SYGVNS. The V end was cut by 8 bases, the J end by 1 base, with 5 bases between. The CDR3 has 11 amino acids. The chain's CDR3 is CASVRNTEAFF. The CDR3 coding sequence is TGTGCCAGCGTCCGGAACACTGAAGCTTTCTTT.

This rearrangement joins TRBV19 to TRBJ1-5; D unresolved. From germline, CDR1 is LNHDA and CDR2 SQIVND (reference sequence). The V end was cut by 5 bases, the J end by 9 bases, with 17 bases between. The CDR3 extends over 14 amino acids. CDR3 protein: CASSQAGTSWPQHF. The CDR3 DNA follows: TGTGCCAGTAGTCAGGCCGGCACTTCATGGCCCCAGCATTTT.

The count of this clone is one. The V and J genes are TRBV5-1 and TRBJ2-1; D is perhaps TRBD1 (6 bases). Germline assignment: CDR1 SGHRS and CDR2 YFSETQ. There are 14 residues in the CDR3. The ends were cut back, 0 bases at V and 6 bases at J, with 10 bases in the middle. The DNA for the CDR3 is TGCGCCAGCAGCTTGGTTCAGGGGTTCAATGAGCAGTTCTTC. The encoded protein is CASSLVQGFNEQFF. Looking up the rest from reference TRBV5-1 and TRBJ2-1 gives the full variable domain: KAGVTQTPRYLIKTRGQQVTLSCSPISGHRSVSWYQQTPGQGLQFLFEYFSETQRNKGNFPGRFSGRQFSNSRSEMNVSTLELGDSALYLCASSLVQGFNEQFFGPGTRLTVL.

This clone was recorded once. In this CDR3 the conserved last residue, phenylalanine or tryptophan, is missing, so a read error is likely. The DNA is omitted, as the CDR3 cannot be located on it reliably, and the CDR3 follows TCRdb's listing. CDR3 loop: CASSLGRGEV. The rearrangement links TRBV7-9 to TRBJ2-4; TRBD1, the D gene given by the table, was not confirmed from the DNA. The germline V gene has CDR1 SEHNR and CDR2 FQNEAQ (reference sequence). Ends included, the CDR3 has 10 residues.

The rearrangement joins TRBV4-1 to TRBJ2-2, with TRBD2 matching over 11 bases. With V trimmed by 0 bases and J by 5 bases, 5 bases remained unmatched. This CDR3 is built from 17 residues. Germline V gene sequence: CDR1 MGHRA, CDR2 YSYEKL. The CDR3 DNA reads TGCGCCAGCAGCCAAGATTCGAGACTAGCGGGAACCGGGGAGCTGTTTTTT. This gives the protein CASSQDSRLAGTGELFF.

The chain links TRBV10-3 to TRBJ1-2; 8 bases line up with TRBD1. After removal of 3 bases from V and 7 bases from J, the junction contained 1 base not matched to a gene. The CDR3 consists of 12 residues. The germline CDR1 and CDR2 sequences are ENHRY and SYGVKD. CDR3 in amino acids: CAISEGTGGYTF. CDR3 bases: TGTGCCATCAGTGAAGGGACAGGTGGCTACACCTTC.

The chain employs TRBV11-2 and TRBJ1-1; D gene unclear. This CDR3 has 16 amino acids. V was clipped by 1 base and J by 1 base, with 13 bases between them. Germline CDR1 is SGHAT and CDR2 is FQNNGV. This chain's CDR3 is CASSLGGGFRNTEAFF. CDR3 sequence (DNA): TGTGCCAGCAGCTTAGGGGGAGGCTTCCGGAACACTGAAGCTTTCTTT. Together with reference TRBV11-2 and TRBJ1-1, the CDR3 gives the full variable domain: EAGVAQSPRYKIIEKRQSVAFWCNPISGHATLYWYQQILGQGPKLLIQFQNNGVVDDSQLPKDRFSAERLKGVDSTLKIQPAKLEDSAVYLCASSLGGGFRNTEAFFGQGTRLTVV.

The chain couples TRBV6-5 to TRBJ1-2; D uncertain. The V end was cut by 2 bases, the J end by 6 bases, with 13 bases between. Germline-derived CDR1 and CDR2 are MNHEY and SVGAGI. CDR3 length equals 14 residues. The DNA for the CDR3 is TGTGCCAGCAGTTACACGGTCTCGGGAGATGGCTACACCTTC. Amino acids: CASSYTVSGDGYTF.

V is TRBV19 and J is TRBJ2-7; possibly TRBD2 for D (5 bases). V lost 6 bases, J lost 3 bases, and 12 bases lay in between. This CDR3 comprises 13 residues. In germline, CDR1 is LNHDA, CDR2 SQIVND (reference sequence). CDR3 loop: CASSRGRDYEQYF. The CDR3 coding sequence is TGTGCCAGTAGCCGAGGACGGGACTACGAGCAGTACTTC.

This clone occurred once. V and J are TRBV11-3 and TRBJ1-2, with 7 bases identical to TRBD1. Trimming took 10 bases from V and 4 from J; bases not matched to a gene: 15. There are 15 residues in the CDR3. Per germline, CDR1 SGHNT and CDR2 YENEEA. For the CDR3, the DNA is TGTGCCACCAATCAAAAACGGACAGGACCCTATGGCTACACCTTC. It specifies CATNQKRTGPYGYTF.

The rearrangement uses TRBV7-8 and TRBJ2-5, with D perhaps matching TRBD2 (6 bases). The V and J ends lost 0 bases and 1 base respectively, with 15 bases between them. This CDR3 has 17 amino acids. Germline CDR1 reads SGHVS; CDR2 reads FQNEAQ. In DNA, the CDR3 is TGTGCCAGCAGCTTAGCGGCGGGGATAGTAGGCCAAGAGACCCAGTACTTC. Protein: CASSLAAGIVGQETQYF.

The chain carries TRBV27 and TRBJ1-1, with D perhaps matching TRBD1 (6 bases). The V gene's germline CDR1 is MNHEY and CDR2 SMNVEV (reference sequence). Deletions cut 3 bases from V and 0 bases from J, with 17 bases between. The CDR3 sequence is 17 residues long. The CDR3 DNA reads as TGTGCCAGCAGTTTTTCATCACTGGGGGCGGTGAACACTGAAGCTTTCTTT. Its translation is CASSFSSLGAVNTEAFF.

CDR3 region: CASSLGLAGGDNEQFF. As DNA, the CDR3 is TGTGCCAGCTCTCTCGGACTAGCGGGAGGGGACAATGAGCAGTTCTTC. The chain carries TRBV18 and TRBJ2-1, with 15 bases aligning to TRBD2. Germline CDR1 is KGHSH and CDR2 is LQKENI. With 6 bases clipped from V and 5 bases from J, the junction kept 5 bases outside the gene matches. The length of the CDR3 is 16 residues.

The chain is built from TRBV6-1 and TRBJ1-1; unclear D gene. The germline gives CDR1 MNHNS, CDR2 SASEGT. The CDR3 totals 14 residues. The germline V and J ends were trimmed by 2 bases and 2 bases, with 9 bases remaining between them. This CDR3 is CASSEQRLNTEAFF. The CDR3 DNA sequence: TGTGCCAGCAGTGAACAGAGACTCAACACTGAAGCTTTCTTT.

The CDR3 nucleotides read TGCGCCAGCAGCCAAGCACGGGGGGCTGCATCCTACGAGCAGTACTTC. Translated, it gives CASSQARGAASYEQYF. The chain combines TRBV4-1 with TRBJ2-7; D is perhaps TRBD2 (7 bases). V lost 1 base to trimming and J lost 1 base, with 14 bases between them. The CDR3 runs 16 residues. Germline loops: CDR1 MGHRA, CDR2 YSYEKL.

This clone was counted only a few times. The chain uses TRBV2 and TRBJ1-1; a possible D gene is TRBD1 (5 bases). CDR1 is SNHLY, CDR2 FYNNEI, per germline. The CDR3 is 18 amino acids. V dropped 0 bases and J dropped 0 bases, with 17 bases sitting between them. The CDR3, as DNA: TGTGCCAGCAGTGAAGCGCTTAGGAGGGGTGATGTGAACACTGAAGCTTTCTTT. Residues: CASSEALRRGDVNTEAFF.

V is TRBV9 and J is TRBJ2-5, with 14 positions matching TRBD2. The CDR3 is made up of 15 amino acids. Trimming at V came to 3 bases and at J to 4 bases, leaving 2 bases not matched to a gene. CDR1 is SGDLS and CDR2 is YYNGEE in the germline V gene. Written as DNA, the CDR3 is TGTGCCAGCAGCGAGACTAGCGGGAGGGTAGAGACCCAGTACTTC. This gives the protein CASSETSGRVETQYF.

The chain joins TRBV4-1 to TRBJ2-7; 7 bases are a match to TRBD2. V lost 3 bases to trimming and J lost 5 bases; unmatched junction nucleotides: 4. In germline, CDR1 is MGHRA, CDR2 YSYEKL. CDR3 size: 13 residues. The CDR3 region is CASSQGGVHEQYF. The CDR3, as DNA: TGCGCCAGCAGCCAGGGGGGGGTCCACGAGCAGTACTTC.